This T cell receptor (beta chain) came from a study of spatial heterogeneity in lung cancer. This clonotype was counted at least ten times. An end of the junction does not agree with germline; a read error may underlie this. TCRdb analysed the 5' RACE reads with MiXCR anew, one entry per CDR3 protein. Of fewer than 50,000 distinct CDR3 sequences listed, roughly a tenth are singletons. The time point: blood at routine non-recurrence follow-up after resection. Germline V gene data show CDR1 as LNHNV and CDR2 as YYDKDF (reference sequence). This CDR3 spans 14 amino acids. V is TRBV15 and J is TRBJ2-7, with D uncertain. The input for sequencing was PBMCs, taken at follow-up. This clonotype was sampled from a female donor with early-stage non-small cell lung cancer. In DNA form, the CDR3 reads TGTGCCACCAGGAGAGATCCGGGCTCCTACGAGCAGTACTTC. It yields the protein CATRRDPGSYEQYF. Full variable domain (outside the CDR3, taken from reference TRBV15 and TRBJ2-7): DAMVIQNPRYQVTQFGKPVTLSCSQTLNHNVMYWYQQKSSQAPKLLFHYYDKDFNNEADTPDNFQSRRPNTSFCFLDIRSPGLGDTAMYLCATRRDPGSYEQYFGPGTRLTVT.